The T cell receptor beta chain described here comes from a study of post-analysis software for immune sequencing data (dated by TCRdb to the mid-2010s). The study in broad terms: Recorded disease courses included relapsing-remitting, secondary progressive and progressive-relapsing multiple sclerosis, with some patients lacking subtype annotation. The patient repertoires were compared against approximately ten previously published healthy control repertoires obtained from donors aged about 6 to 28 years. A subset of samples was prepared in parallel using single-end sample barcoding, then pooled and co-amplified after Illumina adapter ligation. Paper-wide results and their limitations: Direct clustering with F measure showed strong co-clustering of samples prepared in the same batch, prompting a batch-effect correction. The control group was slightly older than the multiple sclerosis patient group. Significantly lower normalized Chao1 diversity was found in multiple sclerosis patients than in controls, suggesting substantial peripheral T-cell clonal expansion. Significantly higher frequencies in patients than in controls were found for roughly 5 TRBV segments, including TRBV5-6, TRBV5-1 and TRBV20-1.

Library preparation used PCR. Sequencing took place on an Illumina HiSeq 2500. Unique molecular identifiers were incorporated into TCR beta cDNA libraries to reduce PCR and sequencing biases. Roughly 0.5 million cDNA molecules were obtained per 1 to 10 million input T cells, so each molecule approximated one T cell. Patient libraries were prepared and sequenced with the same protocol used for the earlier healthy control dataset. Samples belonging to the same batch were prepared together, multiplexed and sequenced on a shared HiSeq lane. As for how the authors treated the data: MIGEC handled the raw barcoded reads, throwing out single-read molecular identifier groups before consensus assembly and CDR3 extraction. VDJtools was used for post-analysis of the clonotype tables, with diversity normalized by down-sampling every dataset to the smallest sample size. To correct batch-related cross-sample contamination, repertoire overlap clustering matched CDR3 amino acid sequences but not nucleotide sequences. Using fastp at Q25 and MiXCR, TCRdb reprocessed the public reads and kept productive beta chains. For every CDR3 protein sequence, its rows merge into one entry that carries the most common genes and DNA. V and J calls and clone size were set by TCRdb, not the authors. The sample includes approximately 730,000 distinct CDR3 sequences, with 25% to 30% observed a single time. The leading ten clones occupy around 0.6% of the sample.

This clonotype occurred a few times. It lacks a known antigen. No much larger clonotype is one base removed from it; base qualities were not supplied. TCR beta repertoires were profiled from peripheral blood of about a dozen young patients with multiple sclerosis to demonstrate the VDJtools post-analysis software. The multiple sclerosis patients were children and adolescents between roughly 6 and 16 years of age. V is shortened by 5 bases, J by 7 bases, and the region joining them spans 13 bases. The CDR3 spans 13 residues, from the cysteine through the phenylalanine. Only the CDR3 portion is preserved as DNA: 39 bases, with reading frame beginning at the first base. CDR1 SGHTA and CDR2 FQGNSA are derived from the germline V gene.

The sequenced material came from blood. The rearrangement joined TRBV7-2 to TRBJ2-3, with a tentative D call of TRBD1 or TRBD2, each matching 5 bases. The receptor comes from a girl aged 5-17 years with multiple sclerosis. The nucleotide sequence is TGTGCCAGCAGCCGGGACCTGTGGTATACGCAGTATTTT. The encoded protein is CASSRDLWYTQYF.